What follows are 4 T cell receptor beta chains derived from one specimen sequenced in a study of shared clonotypes between healthy human individuals. The assay was immunoSEQ multiplex PCR, and TCRdb's table has in-frame clones only and misses some. The sample includes 1.5 million to 2.5 million clones, about 95% of them seen just once. The naive CD8 fraction comprised CD45RO-negative cells positively selected for CCR7 and excluded terminally differentiated effector memory CD45RA+ cells. The sequencing input was naive CD8+ T cells sorted from blood. The receptors originated from a man between 18 and 35 years old in good health.

J is TRBJ1-1 and V is TRBV2; unclear D gene. Looked up from germline, CDR1 is SNHLY and CDR2 is FYNNEI. The germline V and J ends were trimmed by 3 bases and 0 bases, with 11 bases remaining between them. The CDR3 totals 15 residues. The CDR3 here is CASSDNGPMNTEAFF. CDR3 coding DNA: TGTGCCAGCAGTGATAACGGACCGATGAACACTGAAGCTTTCTTT. Looking up the rest from reference TRBV2 and TRBJ1-1 gives the full variable domain: EPEVTQTPSHQVTQMGQEVILRCVPISNHLYFYWYRQILGQKVEFLVSFYNNEISEKSEIFDDQFSVERPDGSNFTLKIRSTKLEDSAMYFCASSDNGPMNTEAFFGQGTRLTVV.

As for this clone: This sample includes further DNA sequences coding for the same CDR3. V usage is TRBV5-6 and J usage is TRBJ2-2, with 10 bases lining up with TRBD1. V was clipped by 2 bases and J by 5 bases; unmatched bases: 3. This CDR3 region has 15 residues. Looked up from germline, CDR1 is SGHDT and CDR2 is YYEEEE. The CDR3 DNA reads TGTGCCAGCAGCTTCGGGACAGGGGTTACCGGGGAGCTGTTTTTT. It specifies CASSFGTGVTGELFF. Combining the CDR3 with reference TRBV5-6 and TRBJ2-2 gives the whole variable domain DAGVTQSPTHLIKTRGQQVTLRCSPKSGHDTVSWYQQALGQGPQFIFQYYEEEERQRGNFPDRFSGHQFPNYSSELNVNALLLGDSALYLCASSFGTGVTGELFFGEGSRLTVL.

This clone was seen just once. The V call is TRBV10-3, the J call TRBJ2-3, with 7 bases identical to TRBD2. V dropped 3 bases and J dropped 2; count of bases not matched to a gene: 8. This CDR3 comprises 16 residues. The germline V gene encodes CDR1 ENHRY and CDR2 SYGVKD. The CDR3 DNA follows: TGTGCCATCAGTGAAGGCGGGGGTCCAAACACAGATACGCAGTATTTT. Its protein is CAISEGGGPNTDTQYF.

The chain has TRBV9 and TRBJ1-2, with 7 bases identical to TRBD1. V trimming: 3 bases; J trimming: 4 bases; junction bases outside the gene matches: 9. The V gene's germline CDR1 is SGDLS and CDR2 YYNGEE. CDR3 length: 15 residues. DNA for the CDR3: TGTGCCAGCAGCGGTTACCGGGACAGCTCCTATGGCTACACCTTC. Its protein product is CASSGYRDSSYGYTF. Together with reference TRBV9 and TRBJ1-2, the CDR3 gives the full variable domain: DSGVTQTPKHLITATGQRVTLRCSPRSGDLSVYWYQQSLDQGLQFLIQYYNGEERAKGNILERFSAQQFPDLHSELNLSSLELGDSALYFCASSGYRDSSYGYTFGSGTRLTVV.